The entry below describes one TCR beta chain. No antigen is known for it. J lost 5 bases, V lost 5 bases, and 6 bases had no gene match. This CDR3 spans 13 amino acids. Germline-derived CDR1 and CDR2 are SGHTS and YDEGEE. 13 Jbeta primers and 60 Vbeta primers were used for the PCR. Methods used by the authors: Some 80 million unique TCR beta chains, 9 million to 14 million shared, were counted in a later analysis. The table came from immunoSEQ multiplex PCR; TCRdb's copy has only in-frame clones and leaves some out. The V and J calls and clone size come from that table; D and trimming were worked out from the DNA. The sample includes about 140,000 clones, around 80% seen only once; the top ten take less than 3%. The sample is drawn from a study of cytomegalovirus exposure and HLA in healthy donors. Whole-study findings and limits: Published work reported that the classifier diagnosed cytomegalovirus status with high specificity and sensitivity. Confirmation was obtained in vitro that a few CMV-associated chains are specific for CMV antigens.

The receptor was derived from a female donor in good health and CMV-seronegative. This sequence joins TRBV5-8 and TRBJ1-2; 7 nucleotides align to TRBD1. Input material: PBMCs. The CDR3 sequence: CASRPQGRYGYTF. CDR3 in DNA: TGTGCCAGCAGGCCACAGGGGCGGTATGGCTACACCTTC.